Sequencing of this T cell receptor (beta chain) was carried out in a study of cytomegalovirus exposure and HLA in healthy donors. General study points: For most subjects, TCR beta sequences were reported to predict HLA-A and HLA-B alleles with accuracy. Published work reported that the classifier diagnosed cytomegalovirus status with high specificity and sensitivity. A later analysis reportedly found that, within productive TCRs, an Asian-associated ancestry cluster had fewer N-insertions than the mean observed across the approximately 700 donors.

Of note for this clone: Its antigen is not identified.

Primers for the PCR totalled 60 Vbeta and 13 Jbeta. Measured with immunoSEQ multiplex PCR; TCRdb has only the in-frame clones, and not every one. The table lists some 200,000 clones. V shed 5 bases and J shed 3 bases, with 13 bases lying between them. The germline CDR1 and CDR2 sequences are MNHNY and SVGAGI (reference sequence). The CDR3 sequence is 14 residues long. The V call is TRBV6-6, the J call TRBJ1-2; D is ambiguous. The TCR comes from a boy aged 5-17 years in good health and CMV-seronegative. The material sequenced was PBMCs. The CDR3 nucleotides read TGTGCCAGCAGTGGAACCAACAGAGACTATGGCTACACCTTC. Protein sequence: CASSGTNRDYGYTF.